The entry below gives a single T cell receptor beta chain sequence along with its context. Its antigen remains unidentified. Nothing much larger sits one base from this clone, and base qualities are not available. The cohort comprised under 700 healthy bone marrow donors. All cohort members were sampled while nominally healthy, although unrecorded immune exposures were likely present. The donor was CMV seropositive and was included in the group of 250 to 300 seropositive cohort members. Every donor gave a peripheral blood sample, and the peripheral blood mononuclear cells from that sample were used for TCR beta sequencing. Genomic DNA was extracted from the blood cell samples with the Qiagen DNeasy Blood Extraction Kit. This sample was included in a study of cytomegalovirus exposure and HLA in healthy donors (dated by TCRdb to about 2017). The study in broad terms: An earlier analysis of several hundred of the donors reported about 300 Gb of sequence data and around 110 million unique TCR beta sequences obtained from about 170 million T cells. In addition to the first cohort of 650 to 750 subjects, a separate validation cohort of 130 or so different subjects was used. Alongside the repertoire data, information on donor age, sex, ethnicity and CMV serostatus was compiled. In an earlier analysis of 587 of the donors, high-throughput TCR beta sequencing was used to judge whether each TCR beta V gene segment behaved as functional or pseudogenic. The study was designed to test whether signatures of past pathogen exposure could be identified by cataloging public T cell receptors. Roughly five DR-DQ haplotypes were treated as single units for association and clustering because of strong linkage in the cohort. Rather than using new phenotypic data, the later analysis identified candidate immune exposures from TCR beta sequences and from how often those sequences occurred across donors. HLA typing covered class I and class II loci at four-digit resolution. The T cell repertoires of 700 or so subjects were profiled by immunosequencing and related to cytomegalovirus serostatus. On average, roughly 250,000 unique TCR beta nucleotide sequences were sequenced per donor among about 400 genotyped donors of the cohort, with 15% to 20% of those sequences being non-productive. In a later analysis, previously published TCR beta repertoires from more than 500 donors were re-analyzed and high-resolution HLA genotyping was added so that TCR occurrence patterns could be studied. To predict cytomegalovirus infection status, the study brought together high-throughput TCR immunosequencing, statistical association of individual TCRs with disease status, and machine learning. Roughly 300 gigabases of sequencing data and approximately 84 million unique TCR sequences were included in an early release covering roughly 600 HLA-typed donors. The genetic ancestry cluster associated with self-reported Caucasian donors included 70% to 85% of the 300 to 450 genotyped donors. Genome-wide SNP genotypes for about 65% of the 666 donors were used in a later genetic analysis, which treated that subset as a discovery cohort. Typing coverage varied by locus: roughly 629-630 donors for A, B, C, DRB1 and DQB1; 522 for DQA1; about 590 for DPA1; approximately 450 for DPB1. All discovery cohort repertoires had been generated on a single sequencing platform.

What the research found in general, with its limitations: A further reported finding was that TCR beta sequences accurately predicted the HLA-A and HLA-B alleles for most subjects in the first cohort. In a later analysis, the rate of TCR association differed among HLA loci, with DRB1 alleles having the most associated TCRs and HLA-C alleles having the fewest. The classifier was reported to diagnose cytomegalovirus status with high specificity and sensitivity in both the original cohort and the validation cohort. The authors suggested that the approach could potentially be generalized to other disease states and immunological phenotypes. At a false discovery rate of 0.05, a later analysis linked 15,000 to 20,000 TCR beta sequences to specific HLA alleles. According to a later genetic analysis, donors in an Asian-associated ancestry cluster had fewer N-insertions in productive TCRs than the approximately 650-donor mean. Immune exposure information for the cohort was limited to CMV serostatus. Only TCR beta chains were sequenced in this cohort, and the absence of alpha or paired-chain data limited detectable features. In a later analysis, most CMV-associated TCR beta chains were found to appear HLA-restricted, with HLA associations seemingly driven largely by CMV exposure. Linkage disequilibrium might explain the correlated functional status among segregating V segments, but an unknown experimental factor could not be ruled out. When HLA alleles, especially DR and DQ, strongly co-occurred, TCR associations were difficult to assign to individual alleles. An association between a missense DCLRE1C variant and V-gene and J-gene trimming of TCR beta chains was found in a later genetic analysis and replicated in an independent cohort. Because counts were too low, roughly 18 rarely observed V segments, including chromosome 9 orphons, were left out of the earlier analysis of 500 to 650 of the donors. HLA typing was unavailable for some donors at each locus, so association tests used only the typed subset. Three of the identified cytomegalovirus-associated TCR beta chains were confirmed in vitro to be specific for cytomegalovirus antigens. In a later analysis, HLA-associated TCR beta chains were found to be more clonally expanded and to have lower generation probabilities than equally common non-associated chains. While some public TCRs were present in many individuals, most TCR sequences turned up only very rarely across donors. A later analysis reported that several top co-occurrence clusters appeared linked to parvovirus B19, influenza, CMV and Epstein-Barr virus. An earlier analysis of some 590 of the donors showed that most TCR beta V segments appeared in productive rearrangements either about 90% or about 30% of the time, which broadly matched IMGT annotations. Some IMGT-functional V segments, including TRBV6-2 and TRBV6-3, could not be distinguished by the 87-base-pair reads and were therefore excluded. The study listed 150 to 200 TCR beta chains as associated with cytomegalovirus. Roughly uniform sequencing depth across donors was assumed in presence/absence analyses, although this assumption may not hold. A cluster of highly shared sequence variants was judged likely to be a technical artifact of the sequencing pipeline.

Receptor libraries were prepared by the immunoSEQ multiplex PCR assay. For the multiplex PCR, a mixture combining 60 forward primers for TCR Vbeta segments and 13 reverse primers for TCR Jbeta segments was used. The CDR3 region of rearranged TCR beta genes was amplified from genomic DNA with a multiplex PCR assay. The amplified TCR beta libraries were sequenced on the Illumina HiSeq System as 87-base-pair reads. The source study handled its data this way. Across the 700 or so repertoires, a later analysis counted 80 million or so unique TCR beta chains, some 11 million of which were shared by at least two donors. Raw reads were error-corrected and collapsed into unique sequences by a nearest-neighbor algorithm in which closely related sequences were merged to remove PCR and sequencing errors. To assign V, D and J gene segments, CDR3 sequences were aligned to IMGT reference sequences. For a sequence to be retained, at least a six-nucleotide match to both a V gene segment and a J gene segment was required. A rearrangement was called productive if the CDR3 had no stop codons and remained in frame with V and J, and every other rearrangement was called non-productive. CDR3 was defined by IMGT convention, running from the second conserved V-encoded cysteine to the conserved J-encoded phenylalanine. The earlier analysis of 587 of the donors excluded sequences that lacked an unambiguous match to a single V gene segment. In an earlier analysis of approximately 590 of the donors, V segments were called functional above 56.7% productive rearrangements and were called segregating when the between-donor standard deviation exceeded 5%. A statistical classification framework was built for diagnosing cytomegalovirus status from the catalog of TCR beta chain sequences. V and J gene assignment, in a later analysis, came from comparing TCR nucleotide sequences with IMGT/GENE-DB human TR gene sequences. A later analysis assigned CDR3 sequences and most-parsimonious VDJ recombination scenarios with the TCRdist pipeline. In a later analysis, each TCR beta chain was defined by its CDR3 amino acid sequence together with its V-gene family, and reads without a unique V-gene family were excluded. As a way to deal with suspected cross-contamination and a sequencing artifact, a later analysis dropped 640 or so nucleotide sequences that were highly shared and had low generation probability. For each public chain, a later analysis derived a clonal expansion index from normalized ranks of inferred template counts within each repertoire. A later analysis computed generation probabilities with a VDJ recombination model fitted to out-of-frame rearrangements, and checked the results against IGoR. Hypergeometric tests were used in a later analysis to score TCR-TCR, TCR-HLA and TCR-CMV co-occurrence, with a repertoire-size bias correction applied to the TCR pairs. To estimate false discovery rates, a later analysis permuted the HLA or CMV assignments 20 times. In a later analysis, co-occurring TCRs were grouped using DBSCAN, with TCRdist sequence similarity added in when clustering inside HLA-allele-positive subsets. Repertoires with fewer than 30,000 or more than 120,000 public chains, plus five repertoires with anomalous nucleotide sharing, were excluded from co-occurrence clustering. As stored in TCRdb, this immuneACCESS dataset retains in-frame rearrangements with V and J assigned. A fraction of the clones does not appear; measured against another copy, unresolved V genes explain less than half of the discrepancy, and the remainder lacks a known reason. The V and J calls and clone size were taken over from that table, and D and trimming were inferred from the DNA. In this sample the table shows over 80,000 clones, about 81% of which occur a single time. The ten largest clones capture roughly 5.1% of the sample.

Spanning cysteine to phenylalanine, the CDR3 consists of 15 amino acids. Just CDR3 DNA is preserved here, 45 bases in frame from base 1. Taken from the germline V gene, the CDR1 and CDR2 loops are MDHEN and SYDVKM. This clonotype was obtained from a middle-aged man in good health and CMV-seropositive. This sequence uses TRBV28 and TRBJ2-5, and TRBD1 matches 7 of the central bases. The J call may be incorrect, as the DNA end agrees better with TRBJ2-7. The sample consisted of PBMCs. In nucleotide form, the sequence is TGTGCCAGCAGTTTGCCCGGGACAGAGACCTACGAGCAGTACTTC. Its product reads: CASSLPGTETYEQYF.